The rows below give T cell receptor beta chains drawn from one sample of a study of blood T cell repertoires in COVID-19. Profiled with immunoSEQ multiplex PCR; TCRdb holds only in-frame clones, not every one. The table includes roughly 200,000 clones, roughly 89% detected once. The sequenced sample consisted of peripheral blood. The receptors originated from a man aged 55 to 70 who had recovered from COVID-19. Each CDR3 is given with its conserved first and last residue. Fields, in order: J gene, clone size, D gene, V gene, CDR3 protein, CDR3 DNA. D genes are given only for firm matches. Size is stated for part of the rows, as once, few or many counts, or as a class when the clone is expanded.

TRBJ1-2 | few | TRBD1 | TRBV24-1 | CATSDRTGANYGYTF | TGTGCCACCAGTGATCGGACAGGGGCTAACTATGGCTACACCTTC
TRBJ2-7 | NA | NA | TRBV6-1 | CASSEQQGSYEQYF | TGTGCCAGCAGTGAACAACAGGGTTCCTACGAGCAGTACTTC
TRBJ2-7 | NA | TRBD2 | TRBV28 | CASSLIGGGGRLAGVSYEQYF | TGTGCCAGCAGTTTAATAGGGGGCGGGGGGAGGTTAGCGGGAGTTTCCTACGAGCAGTACTTC
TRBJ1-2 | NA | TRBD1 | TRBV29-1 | CSTWTGAGYTF | TGCAGCACCTGGACAGGGGCTGGCTACACCTTC
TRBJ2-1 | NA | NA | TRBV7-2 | CASSSGATYNEQFF | TGTGCCAGCAGCTCCGGAGCCACCTACAATGAGCAGTTCTTC
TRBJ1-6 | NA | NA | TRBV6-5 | CASGEGWRNSPLHF | TGTGCCAGCGGGGAGGGGTGGCGGAATTCACCCCTCCACTTT
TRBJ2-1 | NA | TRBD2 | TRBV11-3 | CASSLIAGGYNEQFF | TGTGCCAGCAGCTTAATAGCGGGAGGGTACAATGAGCAGTTCTTC
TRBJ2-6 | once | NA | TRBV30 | CAWSAQGRPAGANVLTF | TGTGCCTGGAGTGCACAGGGGAGGCCAGCAGGGGCCAACGTCCTGACTTTC
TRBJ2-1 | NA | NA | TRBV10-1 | CASRNSSYNEQFF | TGCGCCAGCCGTAATAGCTCCTACAATGAGCAGTTCTTC
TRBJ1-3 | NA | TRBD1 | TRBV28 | CASSLDRAGNTIYF | TGTGCCAGCAGTTTAGACAGGGCTGGAAACACCATATATTTT
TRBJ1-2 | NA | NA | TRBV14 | CASSPGGTLNYGYTF | TGTGCCAGCAGCCCAGGAGGGACTCTCAACTATGGCTACACCTTC
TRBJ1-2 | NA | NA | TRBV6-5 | CASRIPGSYGYTF | TGTGCCAGCCGTATTCCGGGGAGCTATGGCTACACCTTC
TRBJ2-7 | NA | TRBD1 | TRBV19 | CASSLTTGGYEQYF | TGTGCCAGTAGTCTGACGACAGGGGGTTACGAGCAGTACTTC
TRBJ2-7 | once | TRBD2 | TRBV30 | CAWSVVASGRGEQYF | TGTGCCTGGAGTGTAGTGGCTAGCGGGAGAGGAGAGCAGTACTTC
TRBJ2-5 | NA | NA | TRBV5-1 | CASSLASRGQETQYF | TGCGCCAGCAGCTTGGCCAGCAGGGGCCAAGAGACCCAGTACTTC
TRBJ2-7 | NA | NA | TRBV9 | CASSVTGQVYEQYF | TGTGCCAGCAGCGTCACAGGGCAGGTATACGAGCAGTACTTC
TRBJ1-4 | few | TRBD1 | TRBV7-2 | CASSYTGGREKLFF | TGTGCCAGCAGCTATACAGGGGGTAGAGAAAAACTGTTTTTT
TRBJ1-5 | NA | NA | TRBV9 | CASSLEGQPQHF | TGTGCCAGCAGCCTGGAGGGGCAGCCCCAGCATTTT
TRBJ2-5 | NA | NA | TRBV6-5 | CASGASAGAGETQYF | TGTGCCAGCGGGGCCTCGGCGGGGGCAGGGGAGACCCAGTACTTC
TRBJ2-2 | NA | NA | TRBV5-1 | CASSLDGNTGELFF | TGCGCCAGCAGCTTGGACGGGAACACCGGGGAGCTGTTTTTT
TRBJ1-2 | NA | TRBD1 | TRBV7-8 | CASSLAPGTGAGGGYTF | TGTGCCAGCAGCTTAGCCCCAGGGACAGGAGCAGGTGGCGGCTACACCTTC
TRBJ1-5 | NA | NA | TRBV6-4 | CASSPGPNQPQHF | TGTGCCAGCAGTCCAGGGCCCAATCAGCCCCAGCATTTT
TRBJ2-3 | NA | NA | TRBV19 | CASSPQGADTQYF | TGTGCCAGTAGTCCCCAGGGTGCAGATACGCAGTATTTT
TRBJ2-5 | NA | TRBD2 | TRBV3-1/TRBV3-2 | CASRGTSGWKTQYF | TGTGCCAGCCGGGGGACTAGCGGGTGGAAGACCCAGTACTTC